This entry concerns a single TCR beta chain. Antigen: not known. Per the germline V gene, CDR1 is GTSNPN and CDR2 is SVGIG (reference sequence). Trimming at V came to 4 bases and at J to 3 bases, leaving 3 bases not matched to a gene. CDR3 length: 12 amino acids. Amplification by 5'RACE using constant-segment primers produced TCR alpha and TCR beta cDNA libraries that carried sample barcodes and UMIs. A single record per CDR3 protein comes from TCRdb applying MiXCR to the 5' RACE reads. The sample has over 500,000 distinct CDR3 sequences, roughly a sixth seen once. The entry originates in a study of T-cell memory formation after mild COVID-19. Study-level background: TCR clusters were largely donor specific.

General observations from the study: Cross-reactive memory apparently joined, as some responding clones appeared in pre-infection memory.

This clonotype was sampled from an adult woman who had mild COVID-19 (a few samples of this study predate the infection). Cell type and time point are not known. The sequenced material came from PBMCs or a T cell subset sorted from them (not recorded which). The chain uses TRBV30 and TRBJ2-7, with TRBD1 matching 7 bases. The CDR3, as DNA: TGTGCCTGGAAGAACAGGGGCTACGAGCAGTACTTC. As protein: CAWKNRGYEQYF.